This paragraph reports one T cell receptor (delta chain). Germline V gene lookup returns CDR1 TSWWSYY and CDR2 QGS. The CDR3 contains 23 residues. V lost 0 bases and J lost 0, with 32 bases in between. These data originate in a study of gamma-delta chains in newborns, infants, children. Study context: Microbial exposure reportedly drives polyclonal innate γδ T cell expansion after birth.

TCRdb made new clone calls on the reads using CATT. The data show around 5,200 delta-chain clones, about 14% seen once. This clonotype was obtained from a child who was a newborn, infant or young child, either healthy, febrile or measles-vaccinated (not recorded which). This sequence joins TRDV1 and TRDJ1; possible D gene TRDD2, 5 bases. Specimen: blood, collected at baseline. CDR3 sequence (DNA): TGTGCTCTTGGGGAACTCGGGAACCTACTGTTTTACCGCCACGACCCTTACACCGATAAACTCATCTTT. This encodes CALGELGNLLFYRHDPYTDKLIF.